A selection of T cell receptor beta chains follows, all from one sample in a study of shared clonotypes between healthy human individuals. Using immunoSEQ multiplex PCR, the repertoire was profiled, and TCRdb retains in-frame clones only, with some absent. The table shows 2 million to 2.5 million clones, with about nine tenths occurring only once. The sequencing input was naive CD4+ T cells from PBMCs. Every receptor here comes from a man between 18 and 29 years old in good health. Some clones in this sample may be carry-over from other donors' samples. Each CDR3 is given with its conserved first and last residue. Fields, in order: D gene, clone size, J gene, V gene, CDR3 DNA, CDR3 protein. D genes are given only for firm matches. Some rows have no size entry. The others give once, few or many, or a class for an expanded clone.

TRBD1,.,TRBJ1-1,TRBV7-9,TGTGCCAGCAGCCCCTGGGACAGGGCAACGATTGAAGCTTTCTTT,CASSPWDRATIEAFF
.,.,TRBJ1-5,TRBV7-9,TGTGCCAGCAGCTTAGAAGGGGGTCAGCCCCAGCATTTT,CASSLEGGQPQHF
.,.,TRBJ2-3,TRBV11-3,TGTGCCAGCAGCCGGAGCCGTGGAGATACGCAGTATTTT,CASSRSRGDTQYF
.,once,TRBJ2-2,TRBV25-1,TGTGCCAGCAGTGAATATGAGAGCGCCAGGTTGACCGGGGAGCTGTTTTTT,CASSEYESARLTGELFF
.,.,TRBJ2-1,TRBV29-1,TGCAGCGTAATTTTGGAGGTGGCCTACAATGAGCAGTTCTTC,CSVILEVAYNEQFF
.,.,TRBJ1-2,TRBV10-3,TGTGCCATCAGCAGGGGTGAAAACTATGGCTACACCTTC,CAISRGENYGYTF
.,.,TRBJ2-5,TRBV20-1,TGCAGTGCCGGAGAGACCCAGTACTTC,CSAGETQYF
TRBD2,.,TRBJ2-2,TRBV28,TGTGCCAGCACAACCCGTCGTCGGGGTAGCGGGACCGTCGGGGAGCTGTTTTTT,CASTTRRRGSGTVGELFF
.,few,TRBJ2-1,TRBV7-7,TGTGCCAGCAGTCCCCCCGGTGCGGACTACAATGAGCAGTTCTTC,CASSPPGADYNEQFF
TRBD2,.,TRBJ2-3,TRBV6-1,TGTGCCAGCAGTGAAGCGCGGGGGGTTGGCACAGATACGCAGTATTTT,CASSEARGVGTDTQYF
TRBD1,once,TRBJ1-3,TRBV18,TGTGCCAGCTCACCATCTATGACAGGGACTGGAAACACCATATATTTT,CASSPSMTGTGNTIYF
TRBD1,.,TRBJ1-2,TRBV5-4,TGTGCCAGCAGTGGACAGGATTATGGCTACACCTTC,CASSGQDYGYTF
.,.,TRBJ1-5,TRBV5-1,TGCGCCAGCAGCTTGTGGGGACACAATCAGCCCCAGCATTTT,CASSLWGHNQPQHF
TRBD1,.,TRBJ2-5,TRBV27,TGTGCCAGCAGTCCTCGACAGGGACCAGAGACCCAGTACTTC,CASSPRQGPETQYF
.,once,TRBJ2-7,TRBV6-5,TGTGCCAGCAGTTACTCGAATGTGGGAGTCTATGAGCAGTACTTC,CASSYSNVGVYEQYF
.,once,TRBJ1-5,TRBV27,TGTGCCAGCAGTTTGGTGGGGTTTCTTAATCAGCCCCAGCATTTT,CASSLVGFLNQPQHF
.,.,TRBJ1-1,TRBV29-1,TGCAGCGTGAAGTATCAGGGAATCGGAAATGAAGCTTTCTTT,CSVKYQGIGNEAFF
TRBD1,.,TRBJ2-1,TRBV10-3,TGTGCCATCAGTGAGTCCCTCGACAGGACACAGGGGGGGCAGTTCTTC,CAISESLDRTQGGQFF
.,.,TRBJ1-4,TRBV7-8,TGTGCCAGCAGCTTAGGTCGGACACCCCTAAGAGAACTGTTTTTT,CASSLGRTPLRELFF
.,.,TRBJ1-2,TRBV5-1,TGCGCCAGCAGCGATCCGCTGGACGGGCACAGGGACGGGAACTATGGCTACACCTTC,CASSDPLDGHRDGNYGYTF
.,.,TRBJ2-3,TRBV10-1,TGCGCCAGCAGTGGGTGGGAGACAGATACGCAGTATTTT,CASSGWETDTQYF
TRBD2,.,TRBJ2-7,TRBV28,TGTGCCAGCAGTTTATGGGCTAGCGGGAGACACGAGCAGTACTTC,CASSLWASGRHEQYF
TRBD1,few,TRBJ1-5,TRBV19,TGTGCCAGCCTTACGGGAGGGACAGGGGGACTTAATCAGCCCCAGCATTTT,CASLTGGTGGLNQPQHF
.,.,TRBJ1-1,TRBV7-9,TGTGCCAGCAGCTTAGCCGGGGGGCGGAACACTGAAGCTTTCTTT,CASSLAGGRNTEAFF
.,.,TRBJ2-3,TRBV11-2,TGTGCCAGCAGCCCCTTGTCGCGGGGCTTAAGCACAGATACGCAGTATTTT,CASSPLSRGLSTDTQYF
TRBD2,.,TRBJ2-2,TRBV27,TGTGCCAGCAGTTCGTCAAAAACCAGCGGGAGTAACACCGGGGAGCTGTTTTTT,CASSSSKTSGSNTGELFF
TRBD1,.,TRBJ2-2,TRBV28,TGTGCCAGCAGTTACTACAGGGGAGTAACTACCGGGGAGCTGTTTTTT,CASSYYRGVTTGELFF
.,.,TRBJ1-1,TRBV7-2,TGTGCCAGCAGCTTAAACGGTAGGGGAGCTGAAGCTTTCTTT,CASSLNGRGAEAFF
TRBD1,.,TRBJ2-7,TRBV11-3,TGTGCCAGCAGCTCGGGACAGGGACGATCTAACGAGCAGTACTTC,CASSSGQGRSNEQYF
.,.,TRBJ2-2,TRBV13,TGTGCCAGCAGCTTCGGCGGCCCCGGGGAGCTGTTTTTT,CASSFGGPGELFF
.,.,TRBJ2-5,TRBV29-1,TGCAGCGTTGCCCAGGACGGAAACCAAGAGACCCAGTACTTC,CSVAQDGNQETQYF
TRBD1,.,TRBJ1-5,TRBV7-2,TGTGCCAGCAGCTTAAGACAGGGTGCTCAGCCCCAGCATTTT,CASSLRQGAQPQHF
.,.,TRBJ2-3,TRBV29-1,TGCAGCGGGGCCAGATACACAGATACGCAGTATTTT,CSGARYTDTQYF
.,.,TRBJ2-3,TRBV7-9,TGTGCCAGCAGCTCCAGCACAGATACGCAGTATTTT,CASSSSTDTQYF
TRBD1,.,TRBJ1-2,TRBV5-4,TGTGCCAGCAGCTTGGGTGACAGGGGGCTAGGCTACACCTTC,CASSLGDRGLGYTF
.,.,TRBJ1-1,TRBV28,TGTGCCAGCAGTTTAAGGCAGCGGAGGGTGGCTTTCTTT,CASSLRQRRVAFF
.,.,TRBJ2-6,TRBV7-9,TGTGCCAGCAGTTCCTCTGGGGCCAACGTCCTGACTTTC,CASSSSGANVLTF
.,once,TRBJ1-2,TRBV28,TGTGCCAGCTTCCGGGGGCAGAACTATGGCTACACCTTC,CASFRGQNYGYTF
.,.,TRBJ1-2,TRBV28,TGTGCCAGCAGGGTAACAGGAGTCTATGGCTACACCTTC,CASRVTGVYGYTF
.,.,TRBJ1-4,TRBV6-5,TGTGCCAGCAGTTACTCGGTAGTTGAAAAACTGTTTTTT,CASSYSVVEKLFF